Below are 16 T cell receptor beta chains sequenced from a single sample in a study of cytomegalovirus exposure and HLA in healthy donors. The assay was immunoSEQ multiplex PCR, and TCRdb's table has in-frame clones only and misses some. The sample comprises 200,000 to 300,000 clones, about nine tenths of which are singletons, and 3.1% rests with the top ten. The specimen sequenced was PBMCs. The source is a woman in her 30s in good health and CMV-seronegative.

This chain uses TRBV2 with TRBJ1-5; no definite D call. Between the trimmed V and J ends, which lost 2 bases and 0 bases, there was a span of 5 bases. Germline loops: CDR1 SNHLY, CDR2 FYNNEI. The CDR3 is made up of 14 amino acids. The CDR3 sequence is CASSEKRSNQPQHF. CDR3 nucleotides: TGTGCCAGCAGTGAAAAACGTAGCAATCAGCCCCAGCATTTT. The entire variable domain, with the rest obtained from reference TRBV2 and TRBJ1-5, is as follows: EPEVTQTPSHQVTQMGQEVILRCVPISNHLYFYWYRQILGQKVEFLVSFYNNEISEKSEIFDDQFSVERPDGSNFTLKIRSTKLEDSAMYFCASSEKRSNQPQHFGDGTRLSIL.

The chain employs TRBV16 and TRBJ1-4; 9 nucleotides align to TRBD1. With 4 bases clipped from V and 8 bases from J, the junction kept 8 bases outside the gene matches. Germline-derived CDR1 and CDR2 are KGHSY and FQNENV. The CDR3 is 15 residues long. CDR3 sequence (DNA): TGTGCCAGCAGCCGATACAGGGGGCCGGGGGAAAAACTGTTTTTT. Amino acids: CASSRYRGPGEKLFF.

The rearrangement uses TRBV6-5 and TRBJ2-3, with 10 bases that match TRBD1. V lost 6 bases, J lost 6 bases, and 9 bases stayed unmatched. Germline V lookup: CDR1 MNHEY, CDR2 SVGAGI. This CDR3 is 15 amino acids long. CDR3 sequence (DNA): TGTGCCAGCAGCACGGACAGGGGGGCTCTTGATACGCAGTATTTT. Encoded protein: CASSTDRGALDTQYF.

The V and J genes are TRBV10-3 and TRBJ1-1; TRBD1 might be the D (5 bases). From germline, CDR1 is ENHRY and CDR2 SYGVKD. This CDR3 is 13 amino acids long. The V end lost 3 bases, the J end lost 7 bases, and 12 bases lay between the germline ends. The CDR3 protein is CAISDPDKVEAFF. The CDR3 coding sequence is TGTGCCATCAGTGATCCGGACAAGGTTGAAGCTTTCTTT.

The gene calls are TRBV9 and TRBJ2-2; D is possibly TRBD2 (6 bases). The CDR3 extends over 16 amino acids. Germline loops: CDR1 SGDLS, CDR2 YYNGEE. Trimming removed 5 bases from V and 0 bases from J, with 14 bases in between. The CDR3 here is CASSLTRGSNTGELFF. The CDR3 DNA sequence: TGTGCCAGCAGTCTCACCCGGGGGTCGAACACCGGGGAGCTGTTTTTT. The entire variable domain, with the rest obtained from reference TRBV9 and TRBJ2-2, is as follows: DSGVTQTPKHLITATGQRVTLRCSPRSGDLSVYWYQQSLDQGLQFLIQYYNGEERAKGNILERFSAQQFPDLHSELNLSSLELGDSALYFCASSLTRGSNTGELFFGEGSRLTVL.

V and J are TRBV5-1 and TRBJ2-1; 13 bases fit TRBD2. Germline V gene sequence: CDR1 SGHRS, CDR2 YFSETQ. The CDR3 consists of 16 residues. V shed 0 bases and J 7 bases; nucleotides not matched to a gene: 4. CDR3 residues: CASSLGRTSGSNEQFF. The CDR3 coding sequence is TGCGCCAGCAGCTTGGGTAGGACTAGCGGGAGTAATGAGCAGTTCTTC.

The chain has TRBV28 and TRBJ2-3; D is possibly TRBD2 (6 bases). Germline CDR1 MDHEN, CDR2 SYDVKM. CDR3 length equals 16 residues. V lost 4 bases and J 1 base, leaving 15 bases between the germline ends. CDR3 DNA sequence: TGTGCCAGCAGTTCCATCGGAGGGCCGGGCACAGATACGCAGTATTTT. It specifies CASSSIGGPGTDTQYF.

The V and J genes are TRBV9 and TRBJ2-5, with TRBD1 matching over 8 bases. V dropped 1 base and J dropped 5; count of bases not matched to a gene: 4. The CDR3 spans 14 residues. CDR1 and CDR2 (germline): SGDLS, YYNGEE. The CDR3 region is CASSVKHRGETQYF. Written as DNA, the CDR3 is TGTGCCAGCAGCGTAAAACACAGGGGGGAGACCCAGTACTTC.

This clone was detected only once. The genes are TRBV5-1 and TRBJ1-1; D gene ambiguous. Trimming took off 5 bases at V and 1 base at J, with 15 bases between the two ends. The CDR3 extends over 15 amino acids. In germline, CDR1 is SGHRS, CDR2 YFSETQ. The CDR3 spells CASRSGQGQNTEAFF. CDR3 nucleotide sequence: TGCGCCAGCAGGTCCGGCCAAGGCCAGAACACTGAAGCTTTCTTT.

DNA of the CDR3: TGTGCCATCAGAAAACAAACAGGGAATGGGGCCAACGTCCTGACTTTC. Its translation is CAIRKQTGNGANVLTF. The chain is built from TRBV10-3 and TRBJ2-6; TRBD1 might be the D (6 bases). Trimming took 6 bases from V and 3 from J, leaving 15 bases between them. Germline CDR1 reads ENHRY; CDR2 reads SYGVKD. CDR3 size: 16 residues.

The chain couples TRBV4-2 to TRBJ2-7; 9 nucleotides align to TRBD2. This CDR3 has 14 residues. The germline V gene has CDR1 LGHNA and CDR2 YNFKEQ. Unmatched junction bases numbered 3, after V lost 4 bases and J lost 2 bases. CDR3 bases: TGTGCCAGCAGCCCGAGGACTAGCGCCTACGAGCAGTACTTC. Encoded protein: CASSPRTSAYEQYF.

A few counts support this clone. The V gene is TRBV7-3, the J gene TRBJ2-2; 15 nucleotides agree with TRBD2. CDR1 and CDR2 from the germline V gene are SGHTA and FQGTGA. V lost 4 bases, J lost 5 bases, and 5 bases stayed unmatched. The CDR3 contains 17 residues. CDR3 DNA sequence: TGTGCCAGCAGCTCGCCGGGACTAGCGGGAGGTACCGGGGAGCTGTTTTTT. It encodes CASSSPGLAGGTGELFF.

This chain uses TRBV27 with TRBJ1-1; possible D gene TRBD1, 6 bases. Per germline, CDR1 MNHEY and CDR2 SMNVEV (reference sequence). The V gene lost 9 bases and the J gene lost 4 bases, with 15 bases spanning the gap. This CDR3 spans 13 amino acids. DNA for the CDR3: TGTGCCAGTAGACCTCAGGGGCCCACTGAAGCTTTCTTT. The encoded protein is CASRPQGPTEAFF.

The chain is built from TRBV2 and TRBJ2-3; D is unresolved. The CDR3 runs to 12 residues. Germline V gene data show CDR1 as SNHLY and CDR2 as FYNNEI. V lost 4 bases and J lost 7, with 9 bases in between. The CDR3 loop reads CASSGTSYTQYF. The DNA for the CDR3 is TGTGCCAGCAGTGGGACCTCCTATACGCAGTATTTT.

Notes on this clone: The sample contains more than one DNA sequence encoding this CDR3. The chain recombines TRBV18 with TRBJ2-3, with unresolved D. The CDR3 has 12 amino acids. Germline values: CDR1 KGHSH, CDR2 LQKENI. V lost 2 bases to trimming and J lost 1 base, with 1 base between them. This CDR3 reads CASSPGTDTQYF. The DNA of the CDR3 is TGTGCCAGCTCACCAGGCACAGATACGCAGTATTTT.

This chain joins TRBV4-2 and TRBJ1-2, with D unclear. Germline loops: CDR1 LGHNA, CDR2 YNFKEQ. V lost 5 bases and J 0 bases, leaving 13 bases between the germline ends. CDR3 length: 15 residues. CDR3 sequence: CASSTLVWPNYGYTF. CDR3 DNA sequence: TGTGCCAGCAGCACCCTTGTCTGGCCTAACTATGGCTACACCTTC.